This note documents a single TCR beta chain sequence. The antigen is undetermined. Germline CDR1 and CDR2: SEHNR and FQNEAQ (reference sequence). V was clipped by 5 bases and J by 4 bases, with 14 bases between them. This CDR3 contains 14 residues. The data stem from a study of memory CD4+ T cells and cytomegalovirus serostatus. Study observations and caveats: Each of approximately 73 CMV-associated TCRbeta sequences occurred in one to five individuals.

The protocol was immunoSEQ multiplex PCR, while the TCRdb copy is restricted to in-frame clones and leaves out a portion. The data hold more than 50,000 clones, with roughly 78% observed a single time. The sort gate was single viable CD3+CD4+CD8-CD45RO+ cells for memory CD4+ T cells. This sequence joins TRBV7-9 and TRBJ1-2; tentative D call: TRBD1 (6 bases). The specimen was memory CD4+ T cells from blood. The clonotype was recovered from an adult in good health and CMV-seronegative. Written as DNA, the CDR3 is TGTGCCAGCAGCGCACTCCAGGGGAGCTATGGCTACACCTTC. Residues: CASSALQGSYGYTF.